The rows below give T cell receptor beta chains drawn from one sample of a study of blood T cell repertoires in COVID-19. TCRdb's copy holds only in-frame clones and misses some; the assay was immunoSEQ multiplex PCR. The repertoire has about 140,000 clones, more than 70% of them found once; the top ten carry approximately 8.2%. Input material: peripheral blood. Every receptor here comes from a woman in her sixties or seventies with acute or convalescent COVID-19. Each CDR3 is given with its conserved first and last residue. Each record gives: V gene, D gene, clone size, J gene, CDR3 protein, CDR3 DNA. A D gene is named only where the DNA matches it firmly. Not all rows give a size; the values are once, few, many and, for expanded clones, a class.

V: TRBV9
D: .
size: .
J: TRBJ1-2
CDR3: CASSVVLGSSGDGYTF
DNA: TGTGCCAGCAGCGTAGTTTTGGGGAGCTCTGGGGATGGCTACACCTTC

V: TRBV6-5
D: .
size: .
J: TRBJ1-3
CDR3: CASSGGRQDTIYF
DNA: TGTGCCAGCTCGGGGGGAAGACAAGACACCATATATTTT

V: TRBV11-3
D: .
size: .
J: TRBJ1-6
CDR3: CASSPRQPNSPLHF
DNA: TGTGCCAGCAGCCCGAGACAGCCTAATTCACCCCTCCACTTT

V: TRBV10-1
D: .
size: .
J: TRBJ1-6
CDR3: CASSEGSGRDFNSPLHF
DNA: TGCGCCAGCAGTGAGGGATCGGGGCGGGACTTTAATTCACCCCTCCACTTT

V: TRBV5-1
D: TRBD2
size: .
J: TRBJ2-1
CDR3: CASSFLAGGPNEQFF
DNA: TGCGCCAGCAGCTTTCTAGCGGGGGGTCCCAATGAGCAGTTCTTC

V: TRBV4-2
D: TRBD2
size: .
J: TRBJ2-7
CDR3: CASSQDRETSGHEQYF
DNA: TGTGCCAGCAGCCAAGATCGAGAGACTAGCGGACACGAGCAGTACTTC

V: TRBV30
D: TRBD1
size: .
J: TRBJ2-3
CDR3: CAWIRWDRDIDTQYF
DNA: TGTGCCTGGATTCGCTGGGACAGGGATATAGATACGCAGTATTTT

V: TRBV11-3
D: .
size: .
J: TRBJ2-2
CDR3: CASSLVLGGRTGELFF
DNA: TGTGCCAGCAGCTTAGTGTTGGGGGGAAGGACCGGGGAGCTGTTTTTT

V: TRBV28
D: .
size: .
J: TRBJ1-3
CDR3: CASRADASSGNTIYF
DNA: TGTGCCAGCAGAGCGGACGCAAGCTCTGGAAACACCATATATTTT

V: TRBV7-9
D: .
size: .
J: TRBJ1-4
CDR3: CASSLLGALNEKLFF
DNA: TGTGCCAGCAGCTTATTGGGGGCCCTTAATGAAAAACTGTTTTTT

V: TRBV3-1/TRBV3-2
D: .
size: .
J: TRBJ2-1
CDR3: CASSQDLYNEQFF
DNA: TGTGCCAGCAGCCAAGATCTGTACAATGAGCAGTTCTTC

V: TRBV7-3
D: .
size: .
J: TRBJ2-3
CDR3: CASSLTGRGHRDTQYF
DNA: TGTGCCAGCAGCTTAACGGGGCGGGGTCATCGAGATACGCAGTATTTT

V: TRBV24-1
D: .
size: .
J: TRBJ2-1
CDR3: CATSPKHSSNEQFF
DNA: TGTGCCACCAGTCCGAAGCATTCCTCCAATGAGCAGTTCTTC

V: TRBV5-6
D: .
size: .
J: TRBJ2-5
CDR3: CASSWGVSGETQYF
DNA: TGTGCCAGCAGCTGGGGGGTTAGTGGGGAGACCCAGTACTTC

V: TRBV5-1
D: TRBD1
size: .
J: TRBJ2-7
CDR3: CASSQTGGRAYEQYF
DNA: TGCGCCAGCAGCCAGACAGGGGGCCGAGCCTACGAGCAGTACTTC

V: TRBV24-1
D: TRBD2
size: .
J: TRBJ2-3
CDR3: CATSATSGGPMSPQYF
DNA: TGTGCCACCAGTGCAACTAGCGGGGGGCCCATGTCTCCGCAGTATTTT

V: TRBV18
D: TRBD1
size: .
J: TRBJ2-2
CDR3: CASSPPGLAQGATGELFF
DNA: TGTGCCAGCTCACCACCGGGCCTTGCGCAGGGGGCAACCGGGGAGCTGTTTTTT

V: TRBV7-2
D: TRBD1
size: .
J: TRBJ1-6
CDR3: CASSLASDRGSNSPLHF
DNA: TGTGCCAGCAGCTTAGCTTCGGACAGGGGGTCAAATTCACCCCTCCACTTT

V: TRBV4-1
D: .
size: .
J: TRBJ2-1
CDR3: CASSQDGAGSSSYNEQFF
DNA: TGCGCCAGCAGCCAAGATGGGGCGGGATCAAGCTCCTACAATGAGCAGTTCTTC

V: TRBV7-3
D: .
size: few
J: TRBJ1-1
CDR3: CASSLVQGTEAFF
DNA: TGTGCCAGCAGCTTAGTTCAGGGCACTGAAGCTTTCTTT

V: TRBV14
D: TRBD1
size: .
J: TRBJ2-1
CDR3: CASSQDGDRRYNEQFF
DNA: TGTGCCAGCAGCCAAGACGGGGACAGGCGCTACAATGAGCAGTTCTTC